Below are 19 T cell receptor beta chains sequenced from a single sample in a study of T-cell memory formation after mild COVID-19. TCRdb independently ran MiXCR on the 5' RACE reads; one entry per CDR3 protein. The profile shows 580,000 or so distinct CDR3 sequences, roughly 17% of them singletons. Sequenced material: PBMCs or a T cell subset sorted from them (not recorded which). The receptors derive from an adult woman who had mild COVID-19 (a few samples of this study predate the infection). Cell type and time point are not known.

This clonotype was counted a few times. The chain links TRBV9 to TRBJ1-1, with D maybe TRBD1 (5 bases). V gave up 4 bases and J gave up 0 bases, with 13 bases separating them. From germline, CDR1 is SGDLS and CDR2 YYNGEE. The CDR3 has 15 residues. CDR3 nucleotides: TGTGCCAGCAGCCTAGCAGGGAACTTGAACACTGAAGCTTTCTTT. It yields the protein CASSLAGNLNTEAFF.

This clonotype was counted a few times. This chain connects TRBV7-9 to TRBJ1-2, with TRBD1 as a possible D gene (5 bases). Trimming cost V 3 bases and J 4 bases, with 12 bases left between them. CDR3 length: 14 residues. The germline gives CDR1 SEHNR, CDR2 FQNEAQ (reference sequence). The CDR3 loop is CASSFLGETYGYTF. The DNA of the CDR3 is TGTGCCAGCAGCTTTCTAGGGGAAACCTATGGCTACACCTTC.

The chain carries TRBV13 and TRBJ2-4; D remains unclear. Per the germline V gene, CDR1 is PRHDT and CDR2 is FYEKMQ (reference sequence). The CDR3 covers 16 residues. Trimming stripped 1 base from V and 1 base from J, with 11 bases between. The CDR3 DNA is TGTGCCAGCAGCTTAGAAGGGCGTCTGGCCAAAAACATTCAGTACTTC. Protein product: CASSLEGRLAKNIQYF.

The sample holds a few counts of this clonotype. The chain recombines TRBV10-3 with TRBJ1-5; 7 nucleotides agree with TRBD1. The germline V gene has CDR1 ENHRY and CDR2 SYGVKD. The ends lost 0 bases at V and 7 bases at J; junction bases unmatched: 6. This CDR3 has 15 residues. CDR3 nucleotide sequence: TGTGCCATCAGTGAGTCGACAGGGTTGGGGCAGCCCCAGCATTTT. This codes for CAISESTGLGQPQHF.

This clonotype was recorded a few times. Written as DNA, the CDR3 is TGTGCCAGCAGTTACGATGCGGATGAGCAGTTCTTC. This sequence encodes CASSYDADEQFF. This rearrangement joins TRBV6-6 to TRBJ2-1; no clear D gene. CDR3 size: 12 residues. Trimming cost V 2 bases and J 8 bases, with 7 bases left between them. Germline assignment: CDR1 MNHNY and CDR2 SVGAGI (reference sequence).

This clonotype was detected many times. V and J are TRBV4-3 and TRBJ2-1; TRBD2 might be the D (6 bases). CDR1 and CDR2 from the germline V gene are LGHNA and YSLEER. V shed 0 bases and J shed 7 bases, with 7 bases lying between them. The CDR3 length is 13 residues. Here the CDR3 DNA reads TGCGCCAGCAGCCAAGAGAGCGGGAATGAGCAGTTCTTC. Amino acid sequence: CASSQESGNEQFF.

This chain links TRBV6-5 with TRBJ1-2; D unresolved. CDR1 MNHEY and CDR2 SVGAGI come from the germline V gene. CDR3 length: 21 amino acids. V lost 0 bases, J lost 3 bases, and 29 bases lay in between. The CDR3: CASSYSRVGEWQPNAHYGYTF. In DNA form, the CDR3 reads TGTGCCAGCAGTTACTCGAGAGTGGGTGAATGGCAGCCGAATGCCCACTATGGCTACACCTTC.

This clonotype was seen more than once but under ten times. The rearrangement uses TRBV11-3 and TRBJ2-2; 11 bases align to TRBD2. The germline CDR1 and CDR2 sequences are SGHNT and YENEEA. The CDR3 runs 18 residues. With 4 bases clipped from V and 2 bases from J, the junction kept 9 bases outside the gene matches. In DNA form, the CDR3 reads TGTGCCAGCAGCTCACCCTCTCGACTAGCGGGAAACACCGGGGAGCTGTTTTTT. It is translated as CASSSPSRLAGNTGELFF.

In its sample, this clonotype was seen a few times. This rearrangement joins TRBV7-8 to TRBJ1-1; TRBD1 agrees at 7 bases. V shed 1 base and J 6 bases; nucleotides not matched to a gene: 2. CDR3 size: 13 residues. Germline V CDR1 and CDR2: SGHVS, FQNEAQ. CDR3 coding DNA: TGTGCCAGCAGCTTAGATCAGGGGGCTGAAGCTTTCTTT. It translates to CASSLDQGAEAFF.

This chain uses TRBV5-1 with TRBJ2-3; TRBD2 matches 10 bases. The CDR3 consists of 16 residues. V shed 2 bases and J 5 bases; nucleotides not matched to a gene: 8. CDR1 and CDR2 (germline): SGHRS, YFSETQ. The CDR3 spells CASSFTGTSDVDTQYF. For the CDR3, the DNA is TGCGCCAGCAGCTTCACCGGGACTAGCGATGTAGATACGCAGTATTTT.

The chain links TRBV7-9 to TRBJ2-4; D is perhaps TRBD1 (6 bases). CDR1 is SEHNR and CDR2 is FQNEAQ in the germline V gene (reference sequence). The CDR3 spans 18 residues. V was cut by 0 bases and J by 6 bases, with 21 bases left in between. This chain's CDR3 is CASSLAQGMGTRANIQYF. The CDR3 coding sequence is TGTGCCAGCAGCTTAGCGCAGGGGATGGGTACCCGGGCAAACATTCAGTACTTC.

This clonotype was found a few times. The chain is built from TRBV4-3 and TRBJ2-7; either TRBD1 or TRBD2 may fit D (5 bases each). V lost 0 bases, J lost 4 bases, and 16 bases lay in between. This CDR3 contains 16 residues. Germline lookup yields CDR1 LGHNA and CDR2 YSLEER. CDR3 bases: TGCGCCAGCAGCCAAGATTTGGGGGAGAGGGGTTACGAGCAGTACTTC. Its translation is CASSQDLGERGYEQYF.

This clonotype was observed a few times. The rearrangement links TRBV11-3 to TRBJ2-7, with 8 positions matching TRBD2. This CDR3 region has 21 residues. From germline, CDR1 is SGHNT and CDR2 YENEEA. Germline trimming cut 3 bases from V and 2 bases from J; bases unmatched to any gene: 24. The CDR3 spells CASSLRIGLGSGATRTYEQYF. The DNA for the CDR3 is TGTGCCAGCAGCTTGCGAATCGGACTGGGTAGCGGGGCCACGAGGACCTACGAGCAGTACTTC.

The sample holds a few counts of this clonotype. The chain uses TRBV7-3 and TRBJ2-2; D remains ambiguous. V lost 1 base, J lost 1 base, and 10 bases lay in between. Per germline, CDR1 SGHTA and CDR2 FQGTGA. CDR3 length equals 16 residues. The CDR3 DNA is TGTGCCAGCAGCTTAAATGCAGTTCTGAACACCGGGGAGCTGTTTTTT. Protein product: CASSLNAVLNTGELFF.

This clonotype appeared a few times. The V and J genes are TRBV4-3 and TRBJ1-2; D is undetermined. Looked up from germline, CDR1 is LGHNA and CDR2 is YSLEER. Trimming took off 3 bases at V and 4 bases at J, with 15 bases between the two ends. The CDR3 is made up of 15 amino acids. CDR3 in amino acids: CASSHRNIPIYGYTF. The DNA of the CDR3 is TGCGCCAGCAGCCACCGAAACATCCCAATCTATGGCTACACCTTC.

The chain employs TRBV29-1 and TRBJ2-2, with D unresolved. The CDR3 covers 15 residues. Trimming stripped 3 bases from V and 1 base from J, with 12 bases between. Germline loops: CDR1 SQVTM, CDR2 ANQGSEA. The CDR3 DNA is TGCAGCGTTGAGTTGGCAGGCCTGAACACCGGGGAGCTGTTTTTT. This sequence encodes CSVELAGLNTGELFF.

This clonotype has more than one count but fewer than ten. This rearrangement joins TRBV14 to TRBJ2-3; 8 nucleotides match TRBD1. This CDR3 spans 17 amino acids. Germline CDR1 reads SGHDN; CDR2 reads FVKESK. V lost 4 bases and J lost 3; bases outside the gene matches: 12. The CDR3, as DNA: TGTGCCAGCAGCCCGTGGCAGGGGGCAGTTGGGACAGATACGCAGTATTTT. Translated: CASSPWQGAVGTDTQYF.

This clonotype has just a few counts. J is TRBJ2-3 and V is TRBV5-6; D is ambiguous. Per the germline V gene, CDR1 is SGHDT and CDR2 is YYEEEE. V was trimmed by 3 bases and J by 10 bases, leaving 15 bases between them. The CDR3 loop spans 13 amino acids. CDR3 residues: CASSSGLVFAQYF. In DNA form, the CDR3 reads TGTGCCAGCAGCTCTGGTCTGGTATTCGCGCAGTATTTT.

The sample holds a few counts of this clonotype. V gene TRBV6-6 combines with J gene TRBJ1-5; 8 positions agree with TRBD1. V lost 6 bases, J lost 6 bases, and 10 bases stayed unmatched. The CDR3 spans 15 residues. Germline-derived CDR1 and CDR2 are MNHNY and SVGAGI (reference sequence). The CDR3 DNA follows: TGTGCCAGCAGACACAATAGACAGGGGTTTCAGCCCCAGCATTTT. Residues: CASRHNRQGFQPQHF.